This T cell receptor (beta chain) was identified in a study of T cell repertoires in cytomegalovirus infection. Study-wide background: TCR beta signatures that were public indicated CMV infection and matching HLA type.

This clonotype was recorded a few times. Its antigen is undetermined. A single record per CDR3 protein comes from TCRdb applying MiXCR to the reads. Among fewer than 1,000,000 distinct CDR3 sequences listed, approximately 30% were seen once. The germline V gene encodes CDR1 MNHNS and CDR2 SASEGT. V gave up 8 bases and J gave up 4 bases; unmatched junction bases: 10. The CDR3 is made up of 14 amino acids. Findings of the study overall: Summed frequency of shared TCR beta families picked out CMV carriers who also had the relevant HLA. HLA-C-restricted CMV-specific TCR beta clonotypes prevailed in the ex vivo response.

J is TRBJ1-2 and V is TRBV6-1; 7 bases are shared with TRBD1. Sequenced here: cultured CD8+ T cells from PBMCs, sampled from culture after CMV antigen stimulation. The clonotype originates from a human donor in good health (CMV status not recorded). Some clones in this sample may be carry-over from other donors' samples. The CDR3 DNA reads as TGTGCCAGCCTAATCCCCGACAGGGTCTATGGCTACACCTTC. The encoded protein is CASLIPDRVYGYTF.